These T cell receptor beta chains were read from a single sample in a study of vaccination and CD4 T cells after COVID-19. A single record per CDR3 protein comes from TCRdb applying MiXCR to the PCR reads. The sample contains roughly 12,000 distinct CDR3 sequences, roughly 56% of which appear only once. These receptors are not linked to any known antigen. Sequencing input: CD4+ T cells from blood, cultured in vitro. The receptors were sampled from a human donor who had recovered from COVID-19. CDR3s include the opening cysteine and the closing phenylalanine or tryptophan. The order of the fields is V gene, clone size, J gene, D gene, CDR3 protein, CDR3 DNA. A D gene is named only where the DNA matches it firmly. Size is stated for part of the rows, as once, few or many counts, or as a class when the clone is expanded.

TRBV7-6	-	TRBJ2-7	TRBD2	CASSLFWRSGRLSYEQYF	TGTGCCAGCAGCTTATTCTGGAGGTCCGGGAGGTTATCCTACGAGCAGTACTTC
TRBV11-2	few	TRBJ1-2	TRBD1	CASSPLGQRYGYTF	TGTGCCAGCAGCCCTCTGGGACAGAGATATGGCTACACCTTC
TRBV28	-	TRBJ1-2	-	CASSPGRHYGYTF	TGTGCCAGCAGTCCTGGACGGCACTATGGCTACACCTTC
TRBV20-1	few	TRBJ2-1	TRBD1	CSALGTGYNEQFF	TGCAGTGCTCTAGGGACAGGTTACAATGAGCAGTTCTTC
TRBV5-4	-	TRBJ2-1	TRBD2	CASSLASGTSYNEQFF	TGTGCCAGCAGCTTGGCTAGCGGAACGTCCTACAATGAGCAGTTCTTC
TRBV6-4	-	TRBJ2-2	TRBD2	CASSDGGRDTGELFF	TGTGCCAGCAGTGACGGCGGGAGGGACACCGGGGAGCTGTTTTTT
TRBV12-3/TRBV12-4	once	TRBJ2-5	TRBD2	CASSLILAGGYQETQYF	TGTGCCAGCAGTTTAATTTTAGCGGGGGGATACCAAGAGACCCAGTACTTC
TRBV20-1	-	TRBJ2-7	-	CSVLNSDLPYEQYF	TGCAGTGTCCTTAACTCCGATCTCCCCTACGAGCAGTACTTC
TRBV19	-	TRBJ2-7	-	CASRKTGSSYEQYF	TGTGCCAGTAGAAAGACAGGCAGCTCCTACGAGCAGTACTTC
TRBV29-1	-	TRBJ2-4	-	CSVEEETSIQYF	TGCAGCGTTGAAGAAGAAACAAGCATTCAGTACTTC
TRBV27	-	TRBJ2-1	-	CASRRRGLFYNEQFF	TGTGCCAGCAGGCGACGGGGCCTCTTTTACAATGAGCAGTTCTTC
TRBV10-1	-	TRBJ2-3	-	CASSSAGDTQYF	TGCGCCAGCAGTTCGGCCGGAGATACGCAGTATTTT
TRBV20-1	-	TRBJ2-2	-	CSAREGRADTGELFF	TGCAGTGCTAGAGAAGGCAGGGCGGACACCGGGGAGCTGTTTTTT
TRBV10-3	-	TRBJ2-1	-	CAISGRGTYNEQFF	TGTGCCATCAGTGGACGGGGGACCTACAATGAGCAGTTCTTC
TRBV19	once	TRBJ2-5	-	CASSRNSGGLETGTQYF	TGTGCCAGTAGCAGGAACAGCGGCGGACTCGAAACGGGGACCCAGTACTTC
TRBV4-3	few	TRBJ2-6	-	CASSARYSGANVLTF	TGCGCCAGCAGCGCTAGGTACTCTGGGGCCAACGTCCTGACTTTC
TRBV20-1	few	TRBJ2-5	TRBD2	CSAREAGTSGETQYF	TGCAGTGCTAGAGAAGCCGGGACTAGTGGTGAGACCCAGTACTTC
TRBV12-3/TRBV12-4	once	TRBJ2-3	TRBD2	CASGTSGTTDTQYF	TGTGCCAGCGGTACTAGCGGGACTACAGATACGCAGTATTTT
TRBV20-1	-	TRBJ2-7	-	CSANPDMISYEQYF	TGCAGTGCTAACCCGGACATGATCTCCTACGAGCAGTACTTC
TRBV6-5	-	TRBJ1-6	-	CASSYSRTEASNSPLHF	TGTGCCAGCAGTTACTCCCGGACGGAAGCTTCAAATTCACCCCTCCACTTT
TRBV2	-	TRBJ1-2	-	CASSEDGFFGYTF	TGTGCCAGCAGTGAAGACGGTTTCTTTGGCTACACCTTC
TRBV20-1	-	TRBJ1-5	TRBD1	CSASSGQATQPQHF	TGCAGTGCTAGTTCCGGACAGGCTACTCAGCCCCAGCATTTT
TRBV19	-	TRBJ2-1	-	CASSILLVGPHNEQFF	TGTGCCAGTAGTATCCTACTGGTGGGGCCCCACAATGAGCAGTTCTTC
TRBV2	-	TRBJ1-2	-	CVSYTRTPDYGYTF	TGTGTCAGCTATACCAGGACTCCGGACTATGGCTACACCTTC
TRBV12-3/TRBV12-4	-	TRBJ2-3	TRBD2	CASSPTREGGTDTQYF	TGTGCCAGCAGTCCAACCCGGGAGGGGGGCACAGATACGCAGTATTTT
TRBV5-4	-	TRBJ2-4	-	CASSRDWGGPNIQYF	TGTGCCAGCAGCCGGGACTGGGGGGGCCCTAACATTCAGTACTTC
TRBV19	-	TRBJ1-5	TRBD1	CASSTTGTVTHSNQPQHF	TGTGCCAGTAGTACTACCGGGACAGTGACCCATAGCAATCAGCCCCAGCATTTT
TRBV2	-	TRBJ1-6	-	CASSEPPDRVSPLHF	TGTGCCAGCAGTGAACCCCCGGACAGAGTCTCACCCCTCCACTTT
TRBV18	-	TRBJ2-1	TRBD2	CASSPLVAGGHNEQFF	TGTGCCAGCTCACCCCTCGTAGCGGGAGGACACAATGAGCAGTTCTTC
TRBV10-3	few	TRBJ2-3	-	CAISEERRVGDTQYF	TGTGCCATCAGTGAGGAGCGCAGGGTTGGAGATACGCAGTATTTT
TRBV12-3/TRBV12-4	-	TRBJ1-4	-	CASSGRGGAVEKLFF	TGTGCCAGCAGTGGGCGTGGGGGGGCAGTTGAAAAACTGTTTTTT
TRBV27	-	TRBJ2-5	-	CASSSFGSALETQYF	TGTGCCAGCAGTTCGTTCGGGAGTGCGTTAGAGACCCAGTACTTC
TRBV11-2	few	TRBJ2-1	-	CASNSGQPEQFF	TGTGCCAGCAATAGTGGTCAGCCTGAGCAGTTCTTC
TRBV20-1	-	TRBJ1-1	-	CSARAPTGTEAFF	TGCAGTGCTAGAGCCCCAACAGGAACTGAAGCTTTCTTT
TRBV7-2	few	TRBJ2-7	-	CASSSSGLSSYEQYF	TGTGCCAGCAGCTCCAGCGGGCTCTCCTCCTACGAGCAGTACTTC
TRBV7-9	-	TRBJ2-7	-	CASSGGTGPYEQYF	TGTGCCAGCAGCGGCGGGACCGGGCCTTACGAGCAGTACTTC
TRBV28	once	TRBJ1-5	-	CASSLWPTPGNQPQHF	TGTGCCAGCAGTTTATGGCCGACCCCTGGCAATCAGCCCCAGCATTTT
TRBV6-2/TRBV6-3	-	TRBJ1-2	-	CASRGRIYGYTF	TGTGCCAGCAGGGGGAGGATCTATGGCTACACCTTC
TRBV7-8	once	TRBJ2-1	-	CASSLSRYNEQFF	TGTGCCAGCAGCTTATCTCGGTACAATGAGCAGTTCTTC
TRBV28	few	TRBJ1-2	-	CASSRTVGYTF	TGTGCCAGCAGTCGGACAGTAGGCTACACCTTC
TRBV28	-	TRBJ2-3	TRBD2	CASSSNYKLADTDTQYF	TGTGCCAGCAGTTCTAACTATAAACTAGCGGACACAGATACGCAGTATTTT
TRBV30	-	TRBJ2-3	TRBD2	CAWSSGSQTYTDTQYF	TGTGCCTGGAGTAGCGGGAGCCAGACATACACAGATACGCAGTATTTT
TRBV6-1	few	TRBJ2-7	TRBD1	CASSEGQGASYEQYF	TGTGCCAGCAGTGAAGGACAGGGGGCCTCCTACGAGCAGTACTTC
TRBV6-4	-	TRBJ2-3	TRBD2	CASSEHSGSGGDTQYF	TGTGCCAGCAGTGAACATAGCGGGAGCGGGGGAGATACGCAGTATTTT
TRBV7-8	-	TRBJ2-7	TRBD2	CASSLDGGREQYF	TGTGCCAGCAGCTTAGACGGGGGGAGGGAGCAGTACTTC
TRBV6-1	-	TRBJ2-3	-	CASSEKEELFGTDTQYF	TGTGCCAGCAGTGAAAAGGAAGAGTTGTTTGGCACAGATACGCAGTATTTT
TRBV12-3/TRBV12-4	once	TRBJ1-5	-	CASSLALTGNQPQHF	TGCGCCAGCAGTTTAGCGCTAACGGGCAATCAGCCCCAGCATTTT
TRBV6-5	-	TRBJ2-4	-	CASSYSSTSAKNIQYF	TGTGCCAGCAGTTACTCGTCAACGTCGGCCAAAAACATTCAGTACTTC
TRBV24-1	few	TRBJ1-1	TRBD1	CATSDSTTGGLGTEAFF	TGTGCCACCAGTGATTCCACAACAGGGGGCTTGGGCACTGAAGCTTTCTTT